This T cell receptor (beta chain) was retrieved from a study of cytotoxic CD8 clonotypes in ibrutinib-treated CLL. In germline, CDR1 is SEHNR, CDR2 FQNEAQ (reference sequence). The CDR3 runs to 15 residues. Trimming took 5 bases from V and 6 from J; bases not matched to a gene: 7. Measured with immunoSEQ multiplex PCR; TCRdb has only the in-frame clones, and not every one. The profile covers more than 75,000 clones, with around 77% appearing a single time and just under 25% taken by the ten largest. The TCR sequence derives from a human donor with chronic lymphocytic leukemia. The chain has TRBV7-9 and TRBJ2-3, with 11 bases identical to TRBD2. This material consisted of PBMCs, taken after 24 months of ibrutinib treatment. CDR3: CASSPLAGVGDTQYF. Here the CDR3 DNA reads TGTGCCAGCAGCCCACTAGCGGGAGTGGGGGATACGCAGTATTTT.